Sequencing of this T cell receptor beta chain was carried out in a study of CD8 T cells in Susac syndrome. Random hexamers primed reverse transcription of about 0.5 to 1 ug RNA. Each CDR3 protein gets one entry after TCRdb re-called the immunoSEQ multiplex PCR reads with MiXCR. The table records 230,000 or so distinct CDR3 sequences, 95% of them present only once. Germline CDR1 and CDR2: LGHNT and FRNRAP. V dropped 5 bases and J dropped 4 bases, with 19 bases sitting between them. The CDR3 sequence is 16 residues long. Sequencing was done on a sample of CD4+ T cells from PBMCs. This receptor was obtained from a human donor with multiple sclerosis. The V and J genes are TRBV12-5 and TRBJ2-3, with a tentative D call TRBD2 (6 bases). CDR3 sequence reads: CASGNPGGGRSDTQYF. The CDR3 nucleotides are TGTGCTAGTGGTAACCCCGGTGGGGGGAGATCAGATACGCAGTATTTT.